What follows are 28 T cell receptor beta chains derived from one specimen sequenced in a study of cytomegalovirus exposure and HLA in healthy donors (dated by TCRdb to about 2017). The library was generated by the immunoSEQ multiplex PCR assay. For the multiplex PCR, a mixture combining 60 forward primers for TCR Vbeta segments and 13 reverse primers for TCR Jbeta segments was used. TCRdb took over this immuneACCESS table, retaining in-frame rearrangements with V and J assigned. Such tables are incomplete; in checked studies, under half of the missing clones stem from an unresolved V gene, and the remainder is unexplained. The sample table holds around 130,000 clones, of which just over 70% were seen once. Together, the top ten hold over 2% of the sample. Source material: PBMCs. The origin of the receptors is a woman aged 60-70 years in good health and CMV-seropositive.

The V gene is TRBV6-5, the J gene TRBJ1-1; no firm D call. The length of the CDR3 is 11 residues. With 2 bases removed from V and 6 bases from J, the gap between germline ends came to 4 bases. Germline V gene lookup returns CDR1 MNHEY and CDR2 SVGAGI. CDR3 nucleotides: TGTGCCAGCAGTTACCGTTCTGAAGCTTTCTTT. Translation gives CASSYRSEAFF.

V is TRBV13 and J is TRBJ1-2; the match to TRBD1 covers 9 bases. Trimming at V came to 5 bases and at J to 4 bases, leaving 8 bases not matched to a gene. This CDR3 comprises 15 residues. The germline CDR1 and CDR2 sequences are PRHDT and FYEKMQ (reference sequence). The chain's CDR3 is CASSGTDRGGYGYTF. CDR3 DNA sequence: TGTGCCAGCAGCGGGACGGACAGGGGTGGCTATGGCTACACCTTC. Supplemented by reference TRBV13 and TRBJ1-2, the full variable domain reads AAGVIQSPRHLIKEKRETATLKCYPIPRHDTVYWYQQGPGQDPQFLISFYEKMQSDKGSIPDRFSAQQFSDYHSELNMSSLELGDSALYFCASSGTDRGGYGYTFGSGTRLTVV.

The CDR3 DNA reads as TGCGCCAGCACGGCGACTAGCGGGAGCACAGATACGCAGTATTTT. As protein: CASTATSGSTDTQYF. The rearrangement links TRBV10-2 to TRBJ2-3; 10 nucleotides match TRBD2. This CDR3 has 15 amino acids. Germline trimming cut 7 bases from V and 0 bases from J; bases unmatched to any gene: 4. The germline gives CDR1 WSHSY, CDR2 SAAADI.

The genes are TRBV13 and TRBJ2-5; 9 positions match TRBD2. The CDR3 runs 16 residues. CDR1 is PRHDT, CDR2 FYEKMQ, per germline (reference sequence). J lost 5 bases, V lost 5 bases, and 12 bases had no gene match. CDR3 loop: CASSDPTERGVETQYF. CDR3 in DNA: TGTGCCAGCAGCGACCCAACCGAGCGGGGGGTGGAGACCCAGTACTTC.

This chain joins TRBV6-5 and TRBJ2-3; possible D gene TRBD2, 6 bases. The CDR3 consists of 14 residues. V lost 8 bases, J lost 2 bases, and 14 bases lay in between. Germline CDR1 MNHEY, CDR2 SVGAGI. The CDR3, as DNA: TGTGCCAGCGGAGGAGGGGTGATCACAGATACGCAGTATTTT. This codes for CASGGGVITDTQYF.

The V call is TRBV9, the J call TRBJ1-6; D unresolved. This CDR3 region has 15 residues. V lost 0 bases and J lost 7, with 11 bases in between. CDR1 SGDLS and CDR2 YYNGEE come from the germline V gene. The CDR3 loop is CASSVGSGGNSPLHF. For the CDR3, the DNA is TGTGCCAGCAGCGTAGGTTCCGGCGGAAATTCACCCCTCCACTTT.

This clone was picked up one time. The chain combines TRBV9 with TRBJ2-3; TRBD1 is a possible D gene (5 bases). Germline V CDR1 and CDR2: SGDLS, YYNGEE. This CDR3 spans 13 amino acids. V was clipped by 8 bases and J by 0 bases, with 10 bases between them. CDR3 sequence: CASAQESTDTQYF. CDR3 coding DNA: TGTGCCAGTGCACAGGAGAGCACAGATACGCAGTATTTT.

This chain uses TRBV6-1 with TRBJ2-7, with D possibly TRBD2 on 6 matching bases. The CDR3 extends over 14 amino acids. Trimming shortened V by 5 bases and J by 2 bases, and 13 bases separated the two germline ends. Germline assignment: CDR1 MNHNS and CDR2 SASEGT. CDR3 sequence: CASSPGRGTYEQYF. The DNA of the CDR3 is TGTGCCAGCAGTCCAGGCCGGGGGACCTACGAGCAGTACTTC.

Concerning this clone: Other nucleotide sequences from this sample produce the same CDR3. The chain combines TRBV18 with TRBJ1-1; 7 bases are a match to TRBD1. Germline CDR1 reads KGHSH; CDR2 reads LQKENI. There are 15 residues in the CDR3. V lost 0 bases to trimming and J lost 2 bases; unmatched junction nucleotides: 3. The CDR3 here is CASSPPGTVNTEAFF. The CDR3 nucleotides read TGTGCCAGCTCACCACCGGGGACAGTAAACACTGAAGCTTTCTTT.

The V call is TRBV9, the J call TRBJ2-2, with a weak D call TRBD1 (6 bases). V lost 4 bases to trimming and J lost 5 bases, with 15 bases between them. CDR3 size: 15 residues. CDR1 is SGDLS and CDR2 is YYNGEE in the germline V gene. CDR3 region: CASSRDNPRTGELFF. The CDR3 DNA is TGTGCCAGCAGCCGGGACAACCCGAGGACCGGGGAGCTGTTTTTT.

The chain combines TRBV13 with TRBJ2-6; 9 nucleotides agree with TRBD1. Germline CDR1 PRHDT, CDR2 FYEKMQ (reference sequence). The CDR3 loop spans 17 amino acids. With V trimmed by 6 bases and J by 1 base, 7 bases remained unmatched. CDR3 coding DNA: TGTGCCAGCAGGGAGACAGGGGGAAGGTCTGGGGCCAACGTCCTGACTTTC. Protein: CASRETGGRSGANVLTF.

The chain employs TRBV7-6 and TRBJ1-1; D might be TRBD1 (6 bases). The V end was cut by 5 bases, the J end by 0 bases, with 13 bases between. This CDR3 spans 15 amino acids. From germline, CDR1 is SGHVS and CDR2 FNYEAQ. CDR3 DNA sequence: TGTGCCAGCAGCCCTCGGACAGACATGAACACTGAAGCTTTCTTT. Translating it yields CASSPRTDMNTEAFF.

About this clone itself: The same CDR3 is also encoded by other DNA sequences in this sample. CDR3 DNA sequence: TGTGCCAGCAGTGACCCTGGGAGCTATGGCTACACCTTC. Its protein is CASSDPGSYGYTF. V gene TRBV25-1 combines with J gene TRBJ1-2; D gene ambiguous. CDR3 length equals 13 residues. Trimming pared 3 bases from V and 4 bases from J, leaving 9 bases between. Germline-derived CDR1 and CDR2 are MGHDK and SYGVNS.

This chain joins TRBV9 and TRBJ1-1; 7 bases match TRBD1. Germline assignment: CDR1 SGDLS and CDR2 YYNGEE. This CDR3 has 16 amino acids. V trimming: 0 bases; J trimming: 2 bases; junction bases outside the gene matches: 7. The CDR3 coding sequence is TGTGCCAGCAGCGTAGATTCTGGGACAGCCAACACTGAAGCTTTCTTT. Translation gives CASSVDSGTANTEAFF.

In nucleotides, the CDR3 is TGTGCCACTACCCGAGGGGCTAGCGGGGGACAAGAGACCCAGTACTTC. Its translation: CATTRGASGGQETQYF. This rearrangement joins TRBV9 to TRBJ2-5; 10 nucleotides agree with TRBD2. V trimming: 9 bases; J trimming: 2 bases; junction bases outside the gene matches: 13. Germline values: CDR1 SGDLS, CDR2 YYNGEE. The CDR3 loop spans 16 amino acids.

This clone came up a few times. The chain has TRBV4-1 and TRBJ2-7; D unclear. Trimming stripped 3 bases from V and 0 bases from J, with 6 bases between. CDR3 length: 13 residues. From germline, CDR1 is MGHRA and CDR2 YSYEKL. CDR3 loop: CASSHAISYEQYF. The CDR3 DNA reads TGCGCCAGCAGCCATGCTATCTCCTACGAGCAGTACTTC.

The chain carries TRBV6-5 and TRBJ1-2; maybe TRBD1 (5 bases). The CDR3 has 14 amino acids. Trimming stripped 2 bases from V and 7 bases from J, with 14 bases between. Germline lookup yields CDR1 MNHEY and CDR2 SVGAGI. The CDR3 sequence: CASSYDGAKGGYTF. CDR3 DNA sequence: TGTGCCAGCAGTTACGATGGGGCTAAGGGTGGCTACACCTTC.

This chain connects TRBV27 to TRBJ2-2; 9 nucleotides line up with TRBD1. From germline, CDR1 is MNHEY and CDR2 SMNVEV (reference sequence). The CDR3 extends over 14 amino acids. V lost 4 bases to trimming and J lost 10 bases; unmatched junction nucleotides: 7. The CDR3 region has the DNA TGTGCCAGCAGTTATACTACAGGGGGCTCGGAGCTGTTTTTT. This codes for CASSYTTGGSELFF.

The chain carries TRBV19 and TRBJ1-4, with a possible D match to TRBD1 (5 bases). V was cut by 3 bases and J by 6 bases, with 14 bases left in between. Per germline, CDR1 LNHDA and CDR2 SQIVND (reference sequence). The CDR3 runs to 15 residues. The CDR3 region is CASSIGGTQDEKLFF. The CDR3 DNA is TGTGCCAGTAGTATCGGAGGGACGCAAGATGAAAAACTGTTTTTT.

The DNA of the CDR3 is TGCGCCAGCAGCTTGGTAGCGGCGGGGGGGTACAATGAGCAGTTCTTC. Its translation: CASSLVAAGGYNEQFF. The V call is TRBV5-1, the J call TRBJ2-1, with 9 bases lining up with TRBD2. Germline CDR1 reads SGHRS; CDR2 reads YFSETQ. This CDR3 has 16 amino acids. V shed 0 bases, J shed 4 bases, and the junction held 5 bases outside the gene matches.

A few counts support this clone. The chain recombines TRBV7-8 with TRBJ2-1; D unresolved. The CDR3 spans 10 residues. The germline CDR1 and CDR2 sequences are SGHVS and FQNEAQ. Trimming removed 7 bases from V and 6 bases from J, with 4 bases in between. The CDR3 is CASTSNEQFF. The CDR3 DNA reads TGTGCCAGCACCTCCAATGAGCAGTTCTTC.

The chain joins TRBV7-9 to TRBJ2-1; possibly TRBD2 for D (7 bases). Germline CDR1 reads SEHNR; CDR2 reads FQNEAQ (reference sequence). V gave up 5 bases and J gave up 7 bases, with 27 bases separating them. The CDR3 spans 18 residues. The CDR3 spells CASSPPIGGGSPFNEQFF. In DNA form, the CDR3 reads TGTGCCAGCAGCCCCCCGATCGGGGGCGGGAGTCCGTTTAATGAGCAGTTCTTC. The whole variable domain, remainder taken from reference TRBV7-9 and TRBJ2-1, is DTGVSQNPRHKITKRGQNVTFRCDPISEHNRLYWYRQTLGQGPEFLTYFQNEAQLEKSRLLSDRFSAERPKGSFSTLEIQRTEQGDSAMYLCASSPPIGGGSPFNEQFFGPGTRLTVL.

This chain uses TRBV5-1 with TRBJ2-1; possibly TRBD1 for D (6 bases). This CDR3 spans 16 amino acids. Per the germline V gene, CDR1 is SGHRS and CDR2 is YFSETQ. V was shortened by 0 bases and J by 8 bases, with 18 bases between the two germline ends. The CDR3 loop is CASSLAVGGSGDEQFF. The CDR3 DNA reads TGCGCCAGCAGCTTGGCCGTAGGGGGTAGTGGCGATGAGCAGTTCTTC. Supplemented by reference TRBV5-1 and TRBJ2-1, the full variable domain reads KAGVTQTPRYLIKTRGQQVTLSCSPISGHRSVSWYQQTPGQGLQFLFEYFSETQRNKGNFPGRFSGRQFSNSRSEMNVSTLELGDSALYLCASSLAVGGSGDEQFFGPGTRLTVL.

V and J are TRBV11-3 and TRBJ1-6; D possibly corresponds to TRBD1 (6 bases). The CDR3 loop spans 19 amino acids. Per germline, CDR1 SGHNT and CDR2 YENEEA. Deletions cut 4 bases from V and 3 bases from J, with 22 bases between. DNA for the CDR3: TGTGCCAGCAGCTCCCCCCGTGACAGGAGCCAGGACTATAATTCACCCCTCCACTTT. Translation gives CASSSPRDRSQDYNSPLHF.

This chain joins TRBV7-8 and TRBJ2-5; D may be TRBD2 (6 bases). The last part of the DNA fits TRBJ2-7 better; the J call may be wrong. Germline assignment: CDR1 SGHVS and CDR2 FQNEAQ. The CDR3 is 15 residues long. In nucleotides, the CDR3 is TGTGCCAGCAGCTTAAATGGCCGGGGGATCAACGAGCAGTACTTC. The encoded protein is CASSLNGRGINEQYF.

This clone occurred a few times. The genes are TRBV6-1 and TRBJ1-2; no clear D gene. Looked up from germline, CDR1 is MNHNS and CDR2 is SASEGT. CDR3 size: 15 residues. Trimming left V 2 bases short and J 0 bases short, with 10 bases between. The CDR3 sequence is CASSEIPGPNYGYTF. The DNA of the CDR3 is TGTGCCAGCAGTGAAATCCCAGGTCCTAACTATGGCTACACCTTC.

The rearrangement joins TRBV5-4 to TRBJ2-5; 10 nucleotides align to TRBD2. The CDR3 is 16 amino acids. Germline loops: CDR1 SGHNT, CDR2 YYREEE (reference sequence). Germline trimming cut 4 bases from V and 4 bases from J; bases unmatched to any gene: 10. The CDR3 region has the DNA TGTGCCAGCAGCCATCCAGCGGGGGGGCGTCGAGAGACCCAGTACTTC. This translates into CASSHPAGGRRETQYF.

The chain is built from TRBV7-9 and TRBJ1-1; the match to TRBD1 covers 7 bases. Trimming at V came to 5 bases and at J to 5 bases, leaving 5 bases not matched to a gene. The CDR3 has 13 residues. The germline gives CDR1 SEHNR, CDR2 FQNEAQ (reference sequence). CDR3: CASSTQGRTEAFF. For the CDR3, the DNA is TGTGCCAGCAGCACACAGGGGAGGACTGAAGCTTTCTTT.